This entry describes one T cell receptor beta chain. Per the study methods: Counts of nucleated cells, estimated from reference gene primer amplification, were obtained. The table came from immunoSEQ multiplex PCR; TCRdb's copy has only in-frame clones and leaves some out. V, J and clone size derive from that table, while D and trimming were established from the DNA sequence. The table records fewer than 300,000 clones, about 90% of them present only once. The sample is drawn from a study of blood T cell repertoires in COVID-19. Looking at the study overall: Collection of acute and convalescent COVID-19 samples took place in the United States, Italy and Spain. T cells, B-cell-depleted T cells, or PBMCs provided the cDNA or gDNA that served as material.

The germline gives CDR1 SGHTA, CDR2 FQGTGA. V lost 5 bases and J lost 7; bases outside the gene matches: 7. CDR3 length: 14 amino acids. The clonotype originates from a woman in her 40s who had recovered from COVID-19. The sequenced sample consisted of peripheral blood. This sequence joins TRBV7-3 and TRBJ2-2, with TRBD1 matching 7 bases. The CDR3 spells CASSPDRVHGELFF. The CDR3 DNA sequence: TGTGCCAGCAGCCCCGACAGGGTCCACGGGGAGCTGTTTTTT.